Below are 18 T cell receptor beta chains sequenced from a single sample in a study of T cell responses to AZD1222 COVID-19 vaccine. Using immunoSEQ multiplex PCR, the repertoire was profiled, and TCRdb retains in-frame clones only, with some absent. The table shows some 150,000 clones, with about 92% occurring only once. Sequencing was performed on peripheral blood, taken on day 0 of AZD1222 vaccination. Receptors were obtained from an adult in good health.

The gene calls are TRBV5-1 and TRBJ1-4, with D hard to call. Between the trimmed V and J ends, which lost 0 bases and 4 bases, there was a span of 10 bases. The germline CDR1 and CDR2 sequences are SGHRS and YFSETQ. The CDR3 is made up of 15 amino acids. The CDR3 region has the DNA TGCGCCAGCAGCTTGGCCGCGTCGATTAATGAAAAACTGTTTTTT. This translates into CASSLAASINEKLFF.

The chain couples TRBV19 to TRBJ2-2; D is ambiguous. The CDR3 has 16 residues. CDR1 is LNHDA, CDR2 SQIVND, per germline (reference sequence). V shed 1 base and J shed 2 bases, with 11 bases lying between them. The CDR3 DNA is TGTGCCAGTAGTATAGGCTACAAAAGAAACACCGGGGAGCTGTTTTTT. Protein sequence: CASSIGYKRNTGELFF.

This chain joins TRBV6-6 and TRBJ1-6, with D maybe TRBD1 (6 bases). Germline V CDR1 and CDR2: MNHNY, SVGAGI (reference sequence). This CDR3 is built from 15 residues. V lost 2 bases to trimming and J lost 8 bases, with 13 bases between them. The CDR3 DNA sequence: TGTGCCAGCAGTTACCTAGACAGGCGAGATTCACCCCTCCACTTT. Amino acid sequence: CASSYLDRRDSPLHF.

The chain employs TRBV18 and TRBJ2-2; TRBD2 is a possible D gene (6 bases). Germline V CDR1 and CDR2: KGHSH, LQKENI. The CDR3 is 18 residues long. Trimming removed 1 base from V and 0 bases from J, with 15 bases in between. Written as DNA, the CDR3 is TGTGCCAGCTCACCACTCCGGAGGGGACCGGCGAACACCGGGGAGCTGTTTTTT. Amino acids: CASSPLRRGPANTGELFF.

This clone appeared once. This CDR3 is CASSLGTGFGNTIYF. For the CDR3, the DNA is TGTGCCAGCAGCTTAGGGACAGGGTTCGGAAACACCATATATTTT. The gene calls are TRBV5-4 and TRBJ1-3; 9 bases are shared with TRBD1. This CDR3 region has 15 residues. Germline V lookup: CDR1 SGHNT, CDR2 YYREEE (reference sequence). The V and J ends lost 2 bases and 4 bases, in that order; junction bases with no gene match: 4.

The gene calls are TRBV5-1 and TRBJ1-3; D is uncertain. Germline V CDR1 and CDR2: SGHRS, YFSETQ. The CDR3 is 16 amino acids. Trimming took off 3 bases at V and 0 bases at J, with 13 bases between the two ends. CDR3 region: CASSSDVAYSGNTIYF. For the CDR3, the DNA is TGCGCCAGCAGCTCAGACGTTGCGTACTCTGGAAACACCATATATTTT.

The chain is built from TRBV9 and TRBJ1-4; 7 positions match TRBD1. Germline V lookup: CDR1 SGDLS, CDR2 YYNGEE. The CDR3 extends over 16 amino acids. V shed 3 bases, J shed 6 bases, and the junction held 11 bases outside the gene matches. The CDR3 DNA is TGTGCCAGCAGCGCCCGAGGGGGCGGGGTGGATGAAAAACTGTTTTTT. It codes for CASSARGGGVDEKLFF.

The rearrangement joins TRBV4-2 to TRBJ2-1; D gene unclear. The germline V gene has CDR1 LGHNA and CDR2 YNFKEQ. CDR3 size: 17 residues. The V end was cut by 0 bases, the J end by 2 bases, with 14 bases between. In DNA, the CDR3 is TGTGCCAGCAGCCAAGACGAAGGGAATCGGGCCTACAATGAGCAGTTCTTC. It translates to CASSQDEGNRAYNEQFF.

The rearrangement links TRBV2 to TRBJ1-3, with D perhaps matching TRBD1 (5 bases). The CDR3 loop spans 14 amino acids. Germline values: CDR1 SNHLY, CDR2 FYNNEI. V was clipped by 3 bases and J by 3 bases, with 9 bases between them. The CDR3 bases are TGTGCCAGCAGTGACAGGGCTGGTGGAAACACCATATATTTT. This gives the protein CASSDRAGGNTIYF.

V gene TRBV3-1 (or the pseudogene TRBV3-2) combines with J gene TRBJ2-2; possible D gene TRBD1, 6 bases. V was cut by 4 bases and J by 6 bases, with 15 bases left in between. This CDR3 has 15 residues. CDR1 LGHDT and CDR2 YNNKEL come from the germline V gene (reference sequence). CDR3 sequence reads: CASSLRDRQAGELFF. The CDR3 DNA follows: TGTGCCAGCAGCCTAAGAGATAGACAGGCCGGGGAGCTGTTTTTT.

The J gene is TRBJ2-2, the V gene TRBV18, with 8 positions matching TRBD1. This CDR3 region has 16 residues. The junction had 9 bases not matched to a gene; V was cut back by 6 bases and J by 3 bases. Germline loops: CDR1 KGHSH, CDR2 LQKENI. CDR3 DNA sequence: TGTGCCAGCTCGCCGCAGGGGGCAGCGGACACCGGGGAGCTGTTTTTT. It codes for CASSPQGAADTGELFF.

The chain combines TRBV7-9 with TRBJ1-6; 8 positions agree with TRBD1. CDR3 length equals 15 residues. Germline CDR1 SEHNR, CDR2 FQNEAQ (reference sequence). The trim removed 5 bases at V and 6 bases at J, leaving 6 bases unmatched. The CDR3 DNA sequence: TGTGCCAGCAGCCTCTCGGGACAGGTTAATTCACCCCTCCACTTT. Its protein is CASSLSGQVNSPLHF.

V gene TRBV10-3 combines with J gene TRBJ2-7; TRBD2 aligns across 10 bases. Germline loops: CDR1 ENHRY, CDR2 SYGVKD. J was trimmed by 2 bases and V by 7 bases; bases with no gene match: 5. CDR3 length: 14 residues. The CDR3 nucleotides read TGTGCCATCAAGCTAGCGGGGGCAGCCTACGAGCAGTACTTC. It is translated as CAIKLAGAAYEQYF.

The sample holds a few counts of this clone. The rearrangement links TRBV2 to TRBJ2-2, with 7 bases fitting TRBD1. The germline V gene has CDR1 SNHLY and CDR2 FYNNEI. With 3 bases clipped from V and 0 bases from J, the junction kept 1 base outside the gene matches. The CDR3 has 15 amino acids. CDR3: CASSEDRTNTGELFF. The CDR3 DNA reads as TGTGCCAGCAGTGAGGACAGGACGAACACCGGGGAGCTGTTTTTT.

The V and J genes are TRBV5-6 and TRBJ1-2; D is uncertain. CDR3 length: 11 amino acids. Germline CDR1 reads SGHDT; CDR2 reads YYEEEE. Trimming removed 0 bases from V and 5 bases from J, with 2 bases in between. Here the CDR3 DNA reads TGTGCCAGCAGCTTGGATTATGGCTACACCTTC. It is translated as CASSLDYGYTF.

A word on this clone: A junction boundary mismatches the germline segment, possibly from a read error. The V gene is TRBV7-7, the J gene TRBJ2-1, with 7 bases that match TRBD2. Germline-derived CDR1 and CDR2 are SSHAT and FNYEAQ (reference sequence). The CDR3 is 15 residues long. The CDR3 is CASSLAGRDNNEQFF. The CDR3 nucleotides are TGTGCTAGCAGCTTAGCAGGGAGGGATAACAATGAGCAGTTCTTC. Drawing the rest from reference TRBV7-7 and TRBJ2-1, the complete variable domain is GAGVSQSPRYKVTKRGQDVTLRCDPISSHATLYWYQQALGQGPEFLTYFNYEAQPDKSGLPSDRFSAERPEGSISTLTIQRTEQRDSAMYRCASSLAGRDNNEQFFGPGTRLTVL.

J is TRBJ1-2 and V is TRBV7-2; D is perhaps TRBD1 (5 bases). Germline V gives CDR1 SGHTA, CDR2 FQGNSA. This CDR3 contains 16 residues. Trimming took off 5 bases at V and 5 bases at J, with 21 bases between the two ends. The CDR3 sequence is CASSPHSDTSGYGYTF. CDR3 DNA sequence: TGTGCCAGCAGCCCCCATTCGGACACCTCCGGGTATGGCTACACCTTC.

The V gene is TRBV6-5, the J gene TRBJ2-1; D may be TRBD1 (7 bases). V lost 6 bases to trimming and J lost 6 bases, with 18 bases between them. The CDR3 has 15 amino acids. Germline V gene data show CDR1 as MNHEY and CDR2 as SVGAGI. CDR3 sequence reads: CASRRGPGLGNEQFF. The CDR3, as DNA: TGTGCCAGCAGAAGGGGGCCGGGACTGGGCAATGAGCAGTTCTTC.